This T cell receptor beta chain was recorded in a study of identifying expanded T cells in peripheral blood. Generated by immunoSEQ multiplex PCR, the TCRdb table keeps only in-frame clones and is missing some. The sample contains about 81,000 clones, about 83% of which appear only once. No infections or other immune events were documented during collection. Study-wide points: Differentially abundant clones: around 1.2 between replicates, 16.4 at roughly 2 weeks, over 18 at four. Across healthy donors, higher total template counts meant significantly greater approximately 2-week count variance.

As concerns this clone: Its antigen is still unknown.

The receptor was derived from a person aged 18 to 75 in good health. The sequenced material came from blood.

The CDR3: CASSQGLAGTYNEQFF. CDR3 DNA sequence: TGCGCCAGCAGCCAAGGGCTAGCGGGGACCTACAATGAGCAGTTCTTC. The genes are TRBV4-3 and TRBJ2-1; 9 bases are a match to TRBD2. CDR3 length: 16 residues. The trim removed 1 base at V and 2 bases at J, leaving 3 bases unmatched. CDR1 is LGHNA and CDR2 is YSLEER in the germline V gene.